This TCR beta chain originates from a study of blood T cell repertoires in COVID-19. The CDR3 runs to 15 residues. Germline lookup yields CDR1 SGHRS and CDR2 YFSETQ. This clone has a single count. Relative to the germline gene, one junction end is altered; a read error may explain this. Some clones are missing from TCRdb's copy, which holds only in-frame ones; the method was immunoSEQ multiplex PCR. Among some 220,000 clones listed, about 86% were seen once. The rearrangement joins TRBV5-1 to TRBJ2-1, with 10 bases fitting TRBD2. The source of this sequence is a young woman who had recovered from COVID-19. Sample: peripheral blood. The chain's CDR3 is CASSLGTSEGDEQFF. The CDR3 DNA is TGCGCCAGCAGTTTGGGGACTAGCGAAGGGGATGAGCAGTTCTTC.